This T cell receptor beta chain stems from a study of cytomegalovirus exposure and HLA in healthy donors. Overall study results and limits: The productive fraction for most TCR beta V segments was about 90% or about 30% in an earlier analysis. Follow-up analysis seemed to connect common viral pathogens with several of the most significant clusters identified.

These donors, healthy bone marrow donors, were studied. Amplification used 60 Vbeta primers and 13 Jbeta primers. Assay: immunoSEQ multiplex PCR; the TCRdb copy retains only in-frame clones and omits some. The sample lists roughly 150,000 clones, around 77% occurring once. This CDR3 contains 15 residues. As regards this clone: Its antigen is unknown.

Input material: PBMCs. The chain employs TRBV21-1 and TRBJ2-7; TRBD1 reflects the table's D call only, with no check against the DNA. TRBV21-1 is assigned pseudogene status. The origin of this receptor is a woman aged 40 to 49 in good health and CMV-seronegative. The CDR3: CASSKETHTPYEQYF. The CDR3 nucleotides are TGTGCCAGCAGCAAAGAAACACATACCCCCTACGAGCAGTACTTC.